Many counts were recorded for the clone carrying this TCR beta chain. The target antigen is unknown. V was clipped by 3 bases and J by 3 bases, with 12 bases between them. CDR3 length equals 13 residues. Germline V gene lookup returns CDR1 DFQATT and CDR2 SNEGSKA (reference sequence). These data come from a study of Graves' ophthalmopathy and Graves' hyperthyroidism. Amplification of the TCR beta CDR3 regions used RNA transcripts (as template). Following a first-round RT-PCR that used HTBI primers, a second-round multiplex PCR was carried out. TCRdb reanalysed the multiplex PCR reads using MiXCR and keeps one entry per CDR3 protein. The profile shows a few hundred thousand distinct CDR3 sequences, 15% of them singletons. General observations from the study: Most clonotypes expanded in thyroid above 0.001 frequency were present in blood too.

The TCR sequence derives from a woman aged 18-29 years with stable Graves' hyperthyroidism. The sample comprised peripheral blood. The V call is TRBV20-1, the J call TRBJ2-7, with a weak D call TRBD2 (6 bases). For the CDR3, the DNA is TGCAGTGCTAGTGGGGGGATGGACTACGAGCAGTACTTC. Residues: CSASGGMDYEQYF.